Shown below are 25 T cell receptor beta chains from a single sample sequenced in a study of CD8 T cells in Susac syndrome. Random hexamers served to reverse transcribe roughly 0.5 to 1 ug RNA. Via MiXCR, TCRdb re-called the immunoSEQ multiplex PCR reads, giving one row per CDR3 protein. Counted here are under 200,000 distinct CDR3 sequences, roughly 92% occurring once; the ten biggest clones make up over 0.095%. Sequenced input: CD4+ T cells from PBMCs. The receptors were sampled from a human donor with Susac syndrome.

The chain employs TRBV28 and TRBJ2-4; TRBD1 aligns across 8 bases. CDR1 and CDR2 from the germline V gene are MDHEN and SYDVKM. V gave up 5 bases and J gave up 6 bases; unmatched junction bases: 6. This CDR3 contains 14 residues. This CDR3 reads CASSGGDRGNIQYF. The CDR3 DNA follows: TGTGCCAGCAGTGGGGGAGACAGGGGAAACATTCAGTACTTC. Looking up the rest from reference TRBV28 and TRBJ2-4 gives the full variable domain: DVKVTQSSRYLVKRTGEKVFLECVQDMDHENMFWYRQDPGLGLRLIYFSYDVKMKEKGDIPEGYSVSREKKERFSLILESASTNQTSMYLCASSGGDRGNIQYFGAGTRLSVL.

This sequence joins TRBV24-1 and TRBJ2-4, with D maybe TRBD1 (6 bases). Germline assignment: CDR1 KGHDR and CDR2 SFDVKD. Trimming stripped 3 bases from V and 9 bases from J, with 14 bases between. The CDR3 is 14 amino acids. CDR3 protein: CATSDAGDASIQYF. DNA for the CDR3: TGTGCCACCAGTGATGCAGGGGATGCAAGCATTCAGTACTTC.

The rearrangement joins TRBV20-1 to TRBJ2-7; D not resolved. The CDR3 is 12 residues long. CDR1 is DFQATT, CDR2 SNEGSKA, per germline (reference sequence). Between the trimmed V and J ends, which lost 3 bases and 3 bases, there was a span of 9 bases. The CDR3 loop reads CSASKEHYEQYF. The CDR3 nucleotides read TGCAGTGCTAGTAAAGAGCACTACGAGCAGTACTTC.

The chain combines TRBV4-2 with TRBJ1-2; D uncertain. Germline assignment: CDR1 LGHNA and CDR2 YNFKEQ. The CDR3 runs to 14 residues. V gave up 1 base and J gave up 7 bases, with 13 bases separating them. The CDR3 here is CASSQGLGLSGYTF. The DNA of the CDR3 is TGTGCCAGCAGCCAAGGCTTGGGCCTTAGTGGCTACACCTTC.

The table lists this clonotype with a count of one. CDR3 region: CSARDLGRQGAGDIQYF. The DNA for the CDR3 is TGCAGTGCTAGAGATTTGGGTCGGCAGGGGGCTGGAGACATTCAGTACTTC. This chain links TRBV20-1 with TRBJ2-4, with 8 positions matching TRBD1. V lost 0 bases to trimming and J lost 8 bases; unmatched junction nucleotides: 15. The CDR3 has 17 amino acids. CDR1 and CDR2 from the germline V gene are DFQATT and SNEGSKA (reference sequence).

The CDR3 region is CASSFRSSYNEQFF. CDR3 sequence (DNA): TGTGCCAGCAGCTTTCGCTCCTCCTACAATGAGCAGTTCTTC. The V and J genes are TRBV13 and TRBJ2-1; D remains ambiguous. The CDR3 has 14 amino acids. Per germline, CDR1 PRHDT and CDR2 FYEKMQ (reference sequence). V was pared by 3 bases and J by 0 bases, with 6 bases between.

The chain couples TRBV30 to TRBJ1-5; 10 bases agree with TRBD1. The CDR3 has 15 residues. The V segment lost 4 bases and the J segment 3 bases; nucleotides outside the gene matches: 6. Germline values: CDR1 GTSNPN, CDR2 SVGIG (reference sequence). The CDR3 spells CAWTRQGANNQPQHF. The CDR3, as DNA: TGTGCCTGGACCAGACAGGGGGCTAACAATCAGCCCCAGCATTTT.

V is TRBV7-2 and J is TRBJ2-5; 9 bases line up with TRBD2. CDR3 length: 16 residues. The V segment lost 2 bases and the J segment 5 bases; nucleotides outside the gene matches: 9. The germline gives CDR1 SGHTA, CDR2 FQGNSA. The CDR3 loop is CASSLNRGGAGETQYF. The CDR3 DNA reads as TGTGCCAGCAGCTTAAACCGCGGGGGGGCCGGTGAGACCCAGTACTTC.

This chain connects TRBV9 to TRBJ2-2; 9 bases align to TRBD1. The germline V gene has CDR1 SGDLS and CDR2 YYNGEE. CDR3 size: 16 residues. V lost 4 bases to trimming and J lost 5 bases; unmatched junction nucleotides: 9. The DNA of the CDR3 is TGTGCCAGCAGCCCCCCCTTTGGACAGGGGACCGGGGAGCTGTTTTTT. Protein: CASSPPFGQGTGELFF.

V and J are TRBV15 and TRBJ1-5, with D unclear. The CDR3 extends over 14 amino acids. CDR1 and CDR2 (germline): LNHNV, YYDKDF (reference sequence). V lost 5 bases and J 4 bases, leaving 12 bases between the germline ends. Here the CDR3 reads CATSGVERNQPQHF. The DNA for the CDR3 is TGTGCCACCAGCGGGGTGGAACGGAATCAGCCCCAGCATTTT.

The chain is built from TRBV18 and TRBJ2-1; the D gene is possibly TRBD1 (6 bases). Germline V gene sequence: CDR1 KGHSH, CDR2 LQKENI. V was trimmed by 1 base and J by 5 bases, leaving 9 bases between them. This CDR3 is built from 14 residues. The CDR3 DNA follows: TGTGCCAGCTCACCACTACAGGGTGACAATGAGCAGTTCTTC. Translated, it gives CASSPLQGDNEQFF. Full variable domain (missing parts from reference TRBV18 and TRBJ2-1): NAGVMQNPRHLVRRRGQEARLRCSPMKGHSHVYWYRQLPEEGLKFMVYLQKENIIDESGMPKERFSAEFPKEGPSILRIQQVVRGDSAAYFCASSPLQGDNEQFFGPGTRLTVL.

The CDR3 region is CSVNSLKSNTGELFF. The DNA for the CDR3 is TGCAGCGTTAACAGTCTCAAATCCAACACCGGGGAGCTGTTTTTT. The chain combines TRBV29-1 with TRBJ2-2; D gene uncertain. The V and J ends lost 5 bases and 2 bases respectively, with 15 bases between them. The germline CDR1 and CDR2 sequences are SQVTM and ANQGSEA. The CDR3 length is 15 residues.

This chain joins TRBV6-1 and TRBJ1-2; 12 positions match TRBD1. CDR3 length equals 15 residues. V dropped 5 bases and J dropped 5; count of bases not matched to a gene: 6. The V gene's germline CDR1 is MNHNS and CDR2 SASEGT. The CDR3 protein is CASSLGQGAWYGYTF. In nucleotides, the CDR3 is TGTGCCAGCAGTTTGGGACAGGGGGCTTGGTATGGCTACACCTTC.

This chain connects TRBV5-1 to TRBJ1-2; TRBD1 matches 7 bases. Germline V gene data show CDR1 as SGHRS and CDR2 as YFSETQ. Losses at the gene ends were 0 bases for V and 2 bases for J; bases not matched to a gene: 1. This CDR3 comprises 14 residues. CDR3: CASSLETGNYGYTF. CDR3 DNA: TGCGCCAGCAGCTTGGAGACAGGGAACTATGGCTACACCTTC.

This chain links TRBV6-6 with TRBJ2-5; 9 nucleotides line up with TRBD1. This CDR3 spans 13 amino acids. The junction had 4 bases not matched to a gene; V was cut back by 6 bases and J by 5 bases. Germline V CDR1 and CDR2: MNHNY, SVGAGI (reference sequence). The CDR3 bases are TGTGCCAGCAGCGGGACAGGGTGGGAGACCCAGTACTTC. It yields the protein CASSGTGWETQYF.

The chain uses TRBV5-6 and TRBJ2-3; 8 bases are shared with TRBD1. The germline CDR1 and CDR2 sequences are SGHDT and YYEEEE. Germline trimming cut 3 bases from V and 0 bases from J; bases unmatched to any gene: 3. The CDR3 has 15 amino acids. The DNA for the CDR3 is TGTGCCAGCAGCTCTTCAGGGGGCAGCACAGATACGCAGTATTTT. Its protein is CASSSSGGSTDTQYF.

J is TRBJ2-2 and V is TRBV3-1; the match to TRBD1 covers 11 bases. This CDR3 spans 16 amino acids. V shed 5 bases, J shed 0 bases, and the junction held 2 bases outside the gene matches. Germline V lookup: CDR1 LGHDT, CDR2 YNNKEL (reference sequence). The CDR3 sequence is CASSGGQGANTGELFF. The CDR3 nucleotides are TGTGCCAGCAGCGGGGGACAGGGGGCGAACACCGGGGAGCTGTTTTTT.

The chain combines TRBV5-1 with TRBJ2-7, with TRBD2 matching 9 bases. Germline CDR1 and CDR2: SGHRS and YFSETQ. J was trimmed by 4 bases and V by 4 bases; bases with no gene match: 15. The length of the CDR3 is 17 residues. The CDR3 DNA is TGCGCCAGCAGCAGGGAGCCAGGGCGCGGGGGGGCATACGAGCAGTACTTC. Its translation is CASSREPGRGGAYEQYF.

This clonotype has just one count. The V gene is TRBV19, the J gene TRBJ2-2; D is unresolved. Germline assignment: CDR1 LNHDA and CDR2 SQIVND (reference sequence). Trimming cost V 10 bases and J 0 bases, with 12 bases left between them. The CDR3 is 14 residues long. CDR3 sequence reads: CATPGKSNTGELFF. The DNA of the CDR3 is TGTGCCACCCCTGGCAAATCGAACACCGGGGAGCTGTTTTTT.

CDR3 protein: CASSPSSGYQETQYF. Written as DNA, the CDR3 is TGTGCCAGCAGCCCGTCTAGCGGGTACCAAGAGACCCAGTACTTC. This sequence joins TRBV4-2 and TRBJ2-5, with TRBD2 matching over 8 bases. Germline CDR1 is LGHNA and CDR2 is YNFKEQ. After removal of 4 bases from V and 0 bases from J, the junction contained 4 bases not matched to a gene. The CDR3 is 15 residues long.

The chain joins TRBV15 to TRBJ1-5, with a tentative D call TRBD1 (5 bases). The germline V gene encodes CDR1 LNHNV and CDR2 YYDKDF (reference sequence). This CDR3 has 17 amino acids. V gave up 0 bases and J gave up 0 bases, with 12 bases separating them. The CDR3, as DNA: TGTGCCACCAGCAGAGATTCGGGGGACTATAGCAATCAGCCCCAGCATTTT. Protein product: CATSRDSGDYSNQPQHF.

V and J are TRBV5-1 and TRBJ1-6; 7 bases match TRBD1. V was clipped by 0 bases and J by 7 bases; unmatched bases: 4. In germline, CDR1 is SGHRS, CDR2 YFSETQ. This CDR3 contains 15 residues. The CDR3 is CASSLEGGGNSPLHF. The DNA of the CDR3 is TGCGCCAGCAGCTTGGAAGGGGGCGGGAATTCACCCCTCCACTTT.

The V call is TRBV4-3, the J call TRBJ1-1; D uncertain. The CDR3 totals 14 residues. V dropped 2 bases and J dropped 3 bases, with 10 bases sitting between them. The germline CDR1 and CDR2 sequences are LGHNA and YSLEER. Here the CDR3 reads CASSQQQSYTEAFF. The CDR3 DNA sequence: TGCGCCAGCAGCCAACAGCAGAGTTACACTGAAGCTTTCTTT.

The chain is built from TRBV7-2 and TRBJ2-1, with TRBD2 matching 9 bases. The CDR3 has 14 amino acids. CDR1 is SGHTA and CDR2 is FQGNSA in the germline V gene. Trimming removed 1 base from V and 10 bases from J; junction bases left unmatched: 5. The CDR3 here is CASSLVAGAPEQFF. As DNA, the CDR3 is TGTGCCAGCAGCTTAGTAGCGGGGGCCCCAGAGCAGTTCTTC.

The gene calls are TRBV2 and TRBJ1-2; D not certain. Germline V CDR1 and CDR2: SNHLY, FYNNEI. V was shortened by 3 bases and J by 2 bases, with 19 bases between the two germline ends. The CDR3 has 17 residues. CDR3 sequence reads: CASSENSLFDPNYGYTF. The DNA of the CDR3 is TGTGCCAGCAGTGAGAACAGCCTTTTCGATCCGAACTATGGCTACACCTTC.